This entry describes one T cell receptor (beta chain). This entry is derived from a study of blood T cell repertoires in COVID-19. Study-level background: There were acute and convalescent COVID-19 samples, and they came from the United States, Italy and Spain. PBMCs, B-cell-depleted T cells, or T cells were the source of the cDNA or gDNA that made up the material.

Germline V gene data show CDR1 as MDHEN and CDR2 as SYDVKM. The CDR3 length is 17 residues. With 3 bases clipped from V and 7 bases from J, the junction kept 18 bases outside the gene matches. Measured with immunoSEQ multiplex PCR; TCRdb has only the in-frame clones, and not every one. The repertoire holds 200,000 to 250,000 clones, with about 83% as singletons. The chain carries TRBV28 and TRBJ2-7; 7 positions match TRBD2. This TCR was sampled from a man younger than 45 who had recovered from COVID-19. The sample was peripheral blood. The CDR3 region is CASSFFRDGTTLGEQYV. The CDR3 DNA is TGTGCCAGCAGTTTCTTTAGGGACGGGACTACCTTGGGGGAGCAGTACGTC.